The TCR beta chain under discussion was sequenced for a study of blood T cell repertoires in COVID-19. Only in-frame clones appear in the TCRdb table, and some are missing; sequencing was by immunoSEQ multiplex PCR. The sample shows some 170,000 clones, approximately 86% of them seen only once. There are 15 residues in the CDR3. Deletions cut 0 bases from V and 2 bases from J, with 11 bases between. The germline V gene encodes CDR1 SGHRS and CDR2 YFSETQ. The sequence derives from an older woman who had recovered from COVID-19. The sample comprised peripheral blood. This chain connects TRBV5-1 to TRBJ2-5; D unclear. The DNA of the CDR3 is TGCGCCAGCAGCTTGGGTCTCGTCTTACAAGAGACCCAGTACTTC. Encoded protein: CASSLGLVLQETQYF.